This T cell receptor (beta chain) was obtained from a study of identical twins (dated by TCRdb to about 2016). Regarding the research as a whole: To test whether fetal clonotypes persist, the study used deep sequencing on TCR alpha and beta repertoires from monozygotic twins, unrelated adults of various ages, and cord blood. To rule out contamination, replicate twin experiments were performed at different times with different library preparation protocols. General findings and caveats noted by the study authors: Compared with coincidental sharing between unrelated individuals, out-of-frame TCR alpha sequences shared between twins had an excess of sequences with low generation probability. Zero-insertion analyses could be partly confounded by invariant T cells such as MAIT and iNKT, though diverse VJ usage argued against such confounding for most clonotypes. Recombination models systematically underestimated out-of-frame TCR alpha sharing in monozygotic twins but agreed with sharing between unrelated individuals. Excess twin sharing in beta out-of-frame sequences was weaker because fewer shared sequences lowered the signal-to-noise ratio. Abundant cord blood beta clonotypes had fewer insertions, young adult naive repertoires showed a similar but weaker trend, and memory repertoires showed no such trend. Conclusions relied on cross-sectional statistical analysis, since the same donors could not be followed over many years.

For this chain, trimming is 3 bases at the V end and 5 bases at the J end, and the number of junction bases without a gene match is 8. CDR1 and CDR2, per the germline V gene, are MDHEN and SYDVKM. From the cysteine through the phenylalanine, the CDR3 covers 16 amino acids. Left in the record is the CDR3 DNA by itself, 48 bases read in frame from the first base. To prepare the library, 5' RACE was applied. Instrument on record: Illumina HiSeq 2000. A universal primer binding site was added through template switching, and the final cDNA carried a unique molecular identifier so that TCR cDNA molecules could be counted accurately. First-strand cDNA for TCR alpha and beta chains was synthesized from specific primers in the conserved constant-segment region. To control for contamination, each cDNA library was double barcoded with a SMART-Mk sample barcode plus Illumina barcodes. Two successive PCR steps introduced TruSeq adapter sequences along with Illumina sample barcodes. The Illumina HiSeq platform was used with custom primers to sequence TCR alpha and beta cDNA libraries. The authors processed their data as follows. MiGEC processed the raw reads to extract unique molecular identifiers, while MiXCR was used to determine the CDR3 positions. For each individual, recombination models were inferred using an EM algorithm with the repgenHMM and IGoR tools. Shared clonotypes were analyzed with the tcR package in R, and sharing was normalized by the product of cloneset sizes. Out-of-frame nonproductive sequences were analyzed to study raw recombination free of thymic and clonal selection effects. Through fastp at Q25 and MiXCR, TCRdb rebuilt clones from the public reads, retaining in-frame beta chains. Entries are consolidated by CDR3 protein sequence, retaining the most common genes and DNA. For this entry, the V and J calls and clone size follow TCRdb and not the study's own pipeline. The sample yields 450,000 to 650,000 distinct CDR3 sequences; 13% to 15% were counted once. Of the sample, roughly 0.4% falls within the top ten clones.

The sample holds a few counts of this clonotype. Its cognate antigen has yet to be identified. No base qualities exist here, and no much larger clone lies one base off it. Only healthy Caucasian donors were included. The twin cohort comprised three pairs of female monozygotic twins, all aged roughly 18 to 30 years. Positive isolation kits from Invitrogen were used to isolate the CD4+ and CD8+ T cell populations. This sample was shared with a second study, whose subject was yellow fever vaccine responses in identical twins. As the second publication notes: The authors reported that the T cell response to vaccination in identical twins appeared partly convergent and partly personalized. In identical twins, the study followed T cell clones that responded to the vaccine with precision.

The TCR sequence derives from a woman between 18 and 29 years old in good health. Material: CD4+ T cells sorted from blood. Here the chain combines TRBV28 and TRBJ2-1; 9 middle bases align to TRBD2. CDR3 region: CASSLPRTSAHNEQFF. The DNA is as follows: TGTGCCAGCAGTTTGCCTCGGACTAGCGCGCACAATGAGCAGTTCTTC.